These 31 T cell receptor beta chains share one sample of origin, sequenced in a study of post-analysis software for immune sequencing data. Study-level findings and limits: In patients, about five TRBV segments were more frequent than in controls, with TRBV5-6, TRBV5-1 and TRBV20-1 among them.

The TCR beta cDNA libraries carried unique molecular identifiers. TCRdb processed the PCR reads anew with MiXCR; each CDR3 protein has one entry. The profile covers about 770,000 distinct CDR3 sequences, with around 46% appearing a single time and roughly 5% taken by the ten largest. Their antigens are not known. Sequences were obtained from blood. All receptors come from a girl aged 5-17 years with multiple sclerosis.

The J gene is TRBJ1-2, the V gene TRBV27; D may be TRBD1 (5 bases). The length of the CDR3 is 15 residues. Trimming removed 5 bases at V and 1 base at J, with 14 bases between. Germline CDR1 is MNHEY and CDR2 is SMNVEV (reference sequence). The CDR3 reads CASSPRQNINYGYTF. The CDR3 DNA is TGTGCCAGCAGTCCCAGACAGAACATTAACTATGGCTACACCTTC.

The chain carries TRBV27 and TRBJ2-3; 8 bases agree with TRBD1. V lost 3 bases to trimming and J lost 11 bases; unmatched junction nucleotides: 4. CDR1 is MNHEY and CDR2 is SMNVEV in the germline V gene (reference sequence). CDR3 length: 12 residues. The CDR3 DNA reads as TGTGCCAGCAGTTTGGTGGGACAGGTGCAGTATTTT. Translating it yields CASSLVGQVQYF.

The rearrangement joins TRBV4-1 to TRBJ2-6; tentative D call: TRBD1 (5 bases). This CDR3 is built from 16 residues. Trimming took 0 bases from V and 2 from J, leaving 8 bases between them. Germline V gene sequence: CDR1 MGHRA, CDR2 YSYEKL. CDR3 nucleotide sequence: TGCGCCAGCAGCCAAGACAGGGAAGCTGGGGCCAACGTCCTGACTTTC. This codes for CASSQDREAGANVLTF.

The V call is TRBV27, the J call TRBJ2-3; maybe TRBD1 (5 bases). The CDR3 is 18 amino acids. V lost 2 bases, J lost 4 bases, and 22 bases lay in between. In germline, CDR1 is MNHEY, CDR2 SMNVEV (reference sequence). CDR3 sequence reads: CASSLRSTGQGFADTQYF. CDR3 DNA: TGTGCCAGCAGTTTACGGTCGACTGGGCAGGGATTTGCAGATACGCAGTATTTT.

The sample holds a few counts of this clonotype. The V and J genes are TRBV29-1 and TRBJ2-1; D may be TRBD2 (6 bases). Trimming left V 6 bases short and J 9 bases short, with 12 bases between. Germline-derived CDR1 and CDR2 are SQVTM and ANQGSEA. CDR3 length: 11 amino acids. This CDR3 reads CSVRSGGEQFF. In DNA, the CDR3 is TGCAGCGTACGGTCCGGGGGTGAGCAGTTCTTC.

This clonotype was observed a few times. The rearrangement joins TRBV25-1 to TRBJ2-3; possible D gene TRBD2, 5 bases. This CDR3 region has 13 residues. Germline V gene data show CDR1 as MGHDK and CDR2 as SYGVNS. Trimming pared 4 bases from V and 4 bases from J, leaving 9 bases between. The CDR3 DNA reads as TGTGCCAGCAGTGTAGCGAGCCCAGATACGCAGTATTTT. Translating gives CASSVASPDTQYF.

The chain combines TRBV4-2 with TRBJ2-3; perhaps D is TRBD1 or TRBD2 (5 bases each). V shed 0 bases and J shed 4 bases, with 17 bases lying between them. This CDR3 region has 17 residues. CDR1 is LGHNA and CDR2 is YNFKEQ in the germline V gene. CDR3 in amino acids: CASSQDSEPGHPDTQYF. The CDR3 bases are TGTGCCAGCAGCCAAGATAGTGAACCGGGGCATCCAGATACGCAGTATTTT.

The rearrangement uses TRBV20-1 and TRBJ2-1; 7 nucleotides line up with TRBD2. CDR3 length equals 15 residues. From germline, CDR1 is DFQATT and CDR2 SNEGSKA (reference sequence). V shed 1 base, J shed 6 bases, and the junction held 9 bases outside the gene matches. CDR3 nucleotides: TGCAGTGCTAGAGGGCGGGAGAGTTCGGGCAATGAGCAGTTCTTC. Protein: CSARGRESSGNEQFF.

There are a few counts of this clonotype. The chain has TRBV12-3 or TRBV12-4 and TRBJ2-7, with TRBD2 identical over 7 bases. CDR3 length: 16 residues. The V gene end was trimmed by 5 bases and the J gene end by 0 bases; junction bases not matched to a gene: 10. CDR3 in amino acids: CASSRQSAGLSYEQYF. The CDR3 DNA is TGTGCCAGCAGTAGGCAGTCAGCGGGGCTCTCCTACGAGCAGTACTTC.

Notes on this clonotype: A much larger clone differs from this one at a single base, so this may be a read error. The rearrangement joins TRBV29-1 to TRBJ2-1; D gene uncertain. The germline CDR1 and CDR2 sequences are SQVTM and ANQGSEA. The CDR3 is 10 amino acids. V was cut by 4 bases and J by 10 bases, with 8 bases left in between. Here the CDR3 DNA reads TGCAGCGTTGCTAGACGAGAGCAGTTCTTC. Protein: CSVARREQFF.

The chain carries TRBV6-6 and TRBJ2-7; D gene unclear. The end of the DNA aligns better with TRBJ2-5, so the J call may be wrong. Germline assignment: CDR1 MNHNY and CDR2 SVGAGI (reference sequence). The CDR3 covers 12 residues. The CDR3 sequence: CASSYLVETQYF. The DNA of the CDR3 is TGTGCCAGCAGTTACTTGGTCGAGACCCAGTACTTC.

On this clonotype itself: This may be a read error: a much more frequent sequence differs by one nucleotide. This chain links TRBV7-6 with TRBJ2-7; D perhaps matches TRBD1 (5 bases). The CDR3 is 13 residues long. The V end was cut by 3 bases, the J end by 2 bases, with 8 bases between. Germline values: CDR1 SGHVS, CDR2 FNYEAQ. CDR3 sequence (DNA): TGTGCCAGCAGCTTTCAGGGCGCCTACGAGCAGTACGTC. This gives the protein CASSFQGAYEQYV.

J is TRBJ2-1 and V is TRBV15; D not certain. V lost 1 base, J lost 5 bases, and 6 bases lay in between. CDR1 is LNHNV and CDR2 is YYDKDF in the germline V gene (reference sequence). There are 13 residues in the CDR3. For the CDR3, the DNA is TGTGCCACCAGCAGAGGAATGGACAATGAGCAGTTCTTC. This sequence encodes CATSRGMDNEQFF. The whole variable domain, filled in from reference TRBV15 and TRBJ2-1, reads DAMVIQNPRYQVTQFGKPVTLSCSQTLNHNVMYWYQQKSSQAPKLLFHYYDKDFNNEADTPDNFQSRRPNTSFCFLDIRSPGLGDTAMYLCATSRGMDNEQFFGPGTRLTVL.

Concerning this clonotype itself: The junction shows a germline mismatch at one end, possibly a read error. This rearrangement joins TRBV12-3 or TRBV12-4 to TRBJ2-5; no definite D call. The CDR3 loop spans 16 amino acids. CDR3 DNA: TGTGCCAGCAGTTTAACGGCCGCAGTGGTACAAGGGACCCAGTACTTC. Encoded protein: CASSLTAAVVQGTQYF.

About this clonotype: This could be a read error, since a much larger clone is one nucleotide away. The chain recombines TRBV5-6 with TRBJ2-6; D tentatively reads TRBD1 or TRBD2 (5 bases each). Germline V CDR1 and CDR2: SGHDT, YYEEEE. V was pared by 1 base and J by 4 bases, with 9 bases between. This CDR3 is built from 15 residues. The CDR3 loop is CASSLTGLGANVLTF. CDR3 coding DNA: TGTGCCAGCAGCTTGACGGGGCTCGGGGCCAACGTCCTGACTTTC.

This clonotype occurred a few times. This sequence joins TRBV20-1 and TRBJ2-1; 8 bases map to TRBD2. After removal of 4 bases from V and 3 bases from J, the junction contained 2 bases not matched to a gene. The length of the CDR3 is 13 residues. Germline V gives CDR1 DFQATT, CDR2 SNEGSKA (reference sequence). The DNA of the CDR3 is TGCAGTGCTACAGCGGGAGACTACAATGAGCAGTTCTTC. It is translated as CSATAGDYNEQFF.

V is TRBV7-2 and J is TRBJ2-5; 12 nucleotides agree with TRBD2. Germline V gives CDR1 SGHTA, CDR2 FQGNSA. V lost 6 bases, J lost 5 bases, and 7 bases stayed unmatched. The CDR3 runs 15 residues. The CDR3 DNA reads as TGTGCCAGCAGTCCTACCGGGACTAGCGGGGAGACCCAGTACTTC. Its translation is CASSPTGTSGETQYF. The complete variable domain, with remaining parts taken from reference TRBV7-2 and TRBJ2-5, reads GAGVSQSPSNKVTEKGKDVELRCDPISGHTALYWYRQSLGQGLEFLIYFQGNSAPDKSGLPSDRFSAERTGGSVSTLTIQRTQQEDSAVYLCASSPTGTSGETQYFGPGTRLLVL.

V is TRBV12-3 or TRBV12-4 and J is TRBJ1-6; D not resolved. Trimming took off 2 bases at V and 11 bases at J, with 10 bases between the two ends. The CDR3 runs 13 residues. Here the CDR3 DNA reads TGTGCCAGCAGTTTAAGCCCGGGGACACCCCTCCACTTT. Translating gives CASSLSPGTPLHF.

The table lists this clonotype with many counts. V gene TRBV7-2 combines with J gene TRBJ2-7; 13 nucleotides match TRBD2. CDR1 is SGHTA, CDR2 FQGNSA, per germline. V dropped 5 bases and J dropped 2; count of bases not matched to a gene: 3. The CDR3 contains 15 residues. CDR3 protein: CASSAGLAGTYEQYF. As DNA, the CDR3 is TGTGCCAGCAGCGCGGGACTAGCGGGAACCTACGAGCAGTACTTC.

This chain joins TRBV20-1 and TRBJ1-2, with D tentatively TRBD1 (5 bases). There are 11 residues in the CDR3. The V gene's germline CDR1 is DFQATT and CDR2 SNEGSKA (reference sequence). V shed 5 bases and J shed 7 bases, with 11 bases lying between them. The CDR3 nucleotides are TGCAGTGCTGTGGGGGAGGCTGGCTACACCTTC. This sequence encodes CSAVGEAGYTF.

This sequence joins TRBV6-5 and TRBJ2-7; 7 nucleotides line up with TRBD2. CDR3 length: 15 amino acids. After removal of 6 bases from V and 0 bases from J, the junction contained 8 bases not matched to a gene. Germline loops: CDR1 MNHEY, CDR2 SVGAGI. DNA for the CDR3: TGTGCCAGCAGGGTCTGGGGAGGGAACTCCTACGAGCAGTACTTC. It specifies CASRVWGGNSYEQYF.

A few counts support this clonotype. Here the CDR3 reads CSAGEVRPMEEQFF. CDR3 nucleotide sequence: TGCAGTGCGGGGGAGGTCCGACCCATGGAAGAGCAGTTCTTC. The chain has TRBV20-1 and TRBJ2-1; TRBD2 is a possible D gene (6 bases). V lost 6 bases, J lost 10 bases, and 22 bases lay in between. Per germline, CDR1 DFQATT and CDR2 SNEGSKA (reference sequence). This CDR3 region has 14 residues.

J is TRBJ2-5 and V is TRBV15, with 8 bases matching TRBD2. The J call may not be correct, given that the DNA end is closer to TRBJ2-7. Looked up from germline, CDR1 is LNHNV and CDR2 is YYDKDF (reference sequence). The CDR3 loop spans 15 amino acids. CDR3 DNA: TGTGCCACCAGCAGAGATCGGCGGGGGGCCTACGAGCAGTACTTC. As protein: CATSRDRRGAYEQYF.

The chain is built from TRBV20-1 and TRBJ2-5, with D possibly called TRBD1 or TRBD2 (7 bases each). V lost 8 bases to trimming and J lost 4 bases, with 17 bases between them. The CDR3 covers 13 residues. Germline V gives CDR1 DFQATT, CDR2 SNEGSKA (reference sequence). CDR3 nucleotides: TGCAGTACCAGCAGGGGGGGCAGAGAGACCCAGTACTTC. It codes for CSTSRGGRETQYF.

In this sample, this clonotype turned up a few times. Since no conserved phenylalanine or tryptophan closes the CDR3, a read error is the likely cause. The chain links TRBV10-3 to TRBJ2-2; D is perhaps TRBD2 (6 bases). Germline CDR1 and CDR2: ENHRY and SYGVKD. CDR3 length: 13 amino acids. The V end was cut by 7 bases, the J end by 5 bases, with 11 bases between. The DNA for the CDR3 is TGTGCCATCATGGAGGGTGTTACCGGGGAGCTGTTTTTG. Translation: CAIMEGVTGELFL.

The chain uses TRBV7-2 and TRBJ2-1; D may correspond to TRBD1 or TRBD2 (5 bases each). The CDR3 has 15 amino acids. Trimming took 0 bases from V and 9 from J, leaving 15 bases between them. Germline V gene sequence: CDR1 SGHTA, CDR2 FQGNSA. CDR3 region: CASSLARPRGGEQFF. CDR3 nucleotides: TGTGCCAGCAGCTTAGCGCGTCCTCGTGGGGGTGAGCAGTTCTTC.

The chain's CDR3 is CSVEPRGINYGYTF. CDR3 sequence (DNA): TGCAGCGTTGAACCCAGGGGGATTAACTATGGCTACACCTTC. V gene TRBV29-1 combines with J gene TRBJ1-2, with 7 bases fitting TRBD1. Trimming removed 2 bases from V and 1 base from J; junction bases left unmatched: 4. The CDR3 is 14 residues long. Germline loops: CDR1 SQVTM, CDR2 ANQGSEA.

The V call is TRBV9, the J call TRBJ1-3, with no clear D. V was clipped by 5 bases and J by 3 bases, with 12 bases between them. The CDR3 length is 14 residues. Germline assignment: CDR1 SGDLS and CDR2 YYNGEE. This CDR3 reads CASRDELYGNTIYF. The DNA for the CDR3 is TGTGCCAGCAGGGACGAACTTTATGGAAACACCATATATTTT.

The rearrangement uses TRBV27 and TRBJ1-1; no firm D call. Trimming left V 5 bases short and J 3 bases short, with 13 bases between. The CDR3 spans 14 residues. The germline V gene encodes CDR1 MNHEY and CDR2 SMNVEV (reference sequence). CDR3: CASSLNLADTEAFF. CDR3 coding DNA: TGTGCCAGCAGTCTCAACCTGGCGGACACTGAAGCTTTCTTT.

The rearrangement links TRBV7-9 to TRBJ2-7, with 8 bases fitting TRBD1. V lost 4 bases, J lost 6 bases, and 5 bases stayed unmatched. The length of the CDR3 is 13 residues. Germline V gene lookup returns CDR1 SEHNR and CDR2 FQNEAQ (reference sequence). The CDR3 DNA is TGTGCCAGCAGCTCAGGGGGCTCAGGCGAGCAGTACTTC. Translation: CASSSGGSGEQYF.

The CDR3 DNA sequence: TGCAGTGCCCTACAGGGGCCCTATGGCTACACCTTC. The encoded protein is CSALQGPYGYTF. The chain joins TRBV20-1 to TRBJ1-2; TRBD1 agrees at 7 bases. The CDR3 sequence is 12 residues long. V was clipped by 6 bases and J by 4 bases; unmatched bases: 5. Germline CDR1 DFQATT, CDR2 SNEGSKA (reference sequence).